A single sample gave rise to the 18 T cell receptor beta chains below, sequenced in a study of blood T cell repertoires in COVID-19. Profiling relied on immunoSEQ multiplex PCR, and the TCRdb table lists in-frame clones only, not all of them. This table has under 200,000 clones, 70% to 85% appearing once. Sequencing was done on a sample of PBMCs or T cells enriched from blood (not recorded which). The source is a woman in her sixties or seventies with acute COVID-19.

The genes are TRBV5-6 and TRBJ1-2; TRBD1 matches 8 bases. This CDR3 is built from 15 residues. The germline V gene has CDR1 SGHDT and CDR2 YYEEEE. J gave up 4 bases and V 3 bases, and 8 bases lay outside the gene matches. The CDR3 region is CASSWGDRSTYGYTF. CDR3 sequence (DNA): TGTGCCAGCAGCTGGGGGGACAGGTCCACCTATGGCTACACCTTC.

The V call is TRBV5-1, the J call TRBJ2-5, with 14 bases fitting TRBD2. This CDR3 spans 16 amino acids. Trimming cost V 7 bases and J 2 bases; bases outside gene matches: 7. CDR1 is SGHRS and CDR2 is YFSETQ in the germline V gene. CDR3 amino acids: CASRQGTSGGQETQYF. In nucleotides, the CDR3 is TGCGCCAGCCGACAAGGGACTAGCGGGGGACAAGAGACCCAGTACTTC.

The genes are TRBV9 and TRBJ2-2; D unclear. The CDR3 totals 16 residues. Germline V CDR1 and CDR2: SGDLS, YYNGEE. The V end lost 0 bases, the J end lost 0 bases, and 9 bases lay between the germline ends. As DNA, the CDR3 is TGTGCCAGCAGCGTAGTGCCACAGCCGAACACCGGGGAGCTGTTTTTT. Translation gives CASSVVPQPNTGELFF.

The chain uses TRBV7-6 and TRBJ1-4; D is uncertain. This CDR3 has 15 amino acids. V dropped 5 bases and J dropped 0 bases, with 10 bases sitting between them. Germline lookup yields CDR1 SGHVS and CDR2 FNYEAQ. In DNA, the CDR3 is TGTGCCAGCAGCCCTCGGGGAGCAACTAATGAAAAACTGTTTTTT. It specifies CASSPRGATNEKLFF.

CDR3: CASSPGGRPPYEQYF. DNA for the CDR3: TGTGCCAGCAGCCCGGGGGGACGACCGCCCTACGAGCAGTACTTC. The genes are TRBV7-2 and TRBJ2-7; 7 bases align to TRBD2. Germline CDR1 is SGHTA and CDR2 is FQGNSA. This CDR3 comprises 15 residues. Trimming cost V 5 bases and J 2 bases; bases outside gene matches: 9.

The chain employs TRBV19 and TRBJ2-5; the D is unclear. This CDR3 is 14 amino acids long. Germline CDR1 reads LNHDA; CDR2 reads SQIVND (reference sequence). The germline V and J ends were trimmed by 5 bases and 2 bases, with 12 bases remaining between them. The CDR3 sequence: CASSFAAEQETQYF. The CDR3 DNA is TGTGCCAGTAGTTTCGCGGCGGAACAAGAGACCCAGTACTTC.

CDR3 bases: TGTGCCAGCACGACGGGACAGGGGACTAACGGGGAGCTGTTTTTT. This translates into CASTTGQGTNGELFF. The chain has TRBV9 and TRBJ2-2, with 10 bases fitting TRBD1. Losses at the gene ends were 6 bases for V and 7 bases for J; bases not matched to a gene: 9. Germline V lookup: CDR1 SGDLS, CDR2 YYNGEE. CDR3 length: 15 amino acids.

This clone was detected only a few times. The V call is TRBV9, the J call TRBJ1-3; no clear D. Germline V gives CDR1 SGDLS, CDR2 YYNGEE. V was clipped by 0 bases and J by 2 bases, with 9 bases between them. The CDR3 has 15 residues. The CDR3 loop reads CASSVALQPGNTIYF. CDR3 bases: TGTGCCAGCAGCGTAGCTCTACAGCCTGGAAACACCATATATTTT.

V gene TRBV27 combines with J gene TRBJ2-1; the match to TRBD2 covers 9 bases. CDR1 is MNHEY and CDR2 is SMNVEV in the germline V gene (reference sequence). V trimming: 4 bases; J trimming: 8 bases; junction bases outside the gene matches: 9. The CDR3 runs 15 residues. Here the CDR3 DNA reads TGTGCCAGCAGTTCGGTAGCGGGAGAGGACGATGAGCAGTTCTTC. Protein: CASSSVAGEDDEQFF.

As concerns this clone: At one boundary the junction diverges from the germline segment, which might be a read error. The chain links TRBV7-8 to TRBJ2-1; 8 bases line up with TRBD2. This CDR3 is 14 amino acids long. Looked up from germline, CDR1 is SGHVS and CDR2 is FQNEAQ. The CDR3 sequence is CASSLAGRYNEQFF. The DNA for the CDR3 is TGTGCCAGCAGCCTAGCGGGCCGTTACAATGAGCAGTTCTTC.

This chain connects TRBV6-5 to TRBJ1-5, with D possibly being TRBD1 (6 bases). CDR3 length: 16 amino acids. Trimming shortened V by 4 bases and J by 0 bases, and 13 bases separated the two germline ends. CDR1 is MNHEY and CDR2 is SVGAGI in the germline V gene. CDR3 nucleotides: TGTGCCAGCAGTTCTCGGGACACTACTAGCAATCAGCCCCAGCATTTT. It is translated as CASSSRDTTSNQPQHF.

This rearrangement joins TRBV7-9 to TRBJ1-2; D unresolved. Germline CDR1 and CDR2: SEHNR and FQNEAQ (reference sequence). The length of the CDR3 is 14 residues. V lost 7 bases to trimming and J lost 5 bases, with 17 bases between them. The CDR3, as DNA: TGTGCCAGCACCACGGCGGCTTCGGAGTATGGCTACACCTTC. Protein sequence: CASTTAASEYGYTF.

This clone was seen only a few times. This chain links TRBV7-9 with TRBJ2-1, with D perhaps TRBD2 (6 bases). This CDR3 is 16 amino acids long. Germline V gene sequence: CDR1 SEHNR, CDR2 FQNEAQ (reference sequence). Between the trimmed V and J ends, which lost 5 bases and 0 bases, there was a span of 14 bases. CDR3 nucleotide sequence: TGTGCCAGCAGCCCCTGGGGGGAGTCCTCCTACAATGAGCAGTTCTTC. Its translation is CASSPWGESSYNEQFF.

The genes are TRBV28 and TRBJ2-7, with 7 bases matching TRBD1. The CDR3 runs 17 residues. Germline V CDR1 and CDR2: MDHEN, SYDVKM. Trimming at V came to 3 bases and at J to 1 base, leaving 12 bases not matched to a gene. CDR3 loop: CASSLPIYRGTSYEQYF. The CDR3 DNA follows: TGTGCCAGCAGTTTGCCCATCTACAGGGGTACGTCCTACGAGCAGTACTTC.

The gene calls are TRBV5-6 and TRBJ1-4; possibly TRBD1 for D (6 bases). The length of the CDR3 is 15 residues. Deletions cut 4 bases from V and 3 bases from J, with 13 bases between. Per the germline V gene, CDR1 is SGHDT and CDR2 is YYEEEE. CDR3 amino acids: CASSDPGDPNEKLFF. In DNA, the CDR3 is TGTGCCAGCAGCGACCCAGGGGACCCTAATGAAAAACTGTTTTTT.

J is TRBJ1-5 and V is TRBV18, with 7 bases fitting TRBD1. The CDR3 loop spans 15 amino acids. The germline gives CDR1 KGHSH, CDR2 LQKENI. Unmatched junction bases numbered 7, after V lost 4 bases and J lost 4 bases. CDR3 DNA: TGTGCCAGCTCACGGCCCGGGACAGTTAATCAGCCCCAGCATTTT. It codes for CASSRPGTVNQPQHF.

The chain uses TRBV6-5 and TRBJ2-5; a weak D match, TRBD2 (6 bases). The CDR3 runs to 14 residues. Trimming pared 0 bases from V and 9 bases from J, leaving 14 bases between. CDR1 is MNHEY, CDR2 SVGAGI, per germline. CDR3 sequence reads: CASSYSKGRRPQYF. The CDR3 DNA sequence: TGTGCCAGCAGTTACTCGAAGGGGAGGAGGCCCCAGTACTTC.

This sequence joins TRBV5-1 and TRBJ2-5, with 7 positions matching TRBD1. The V segment lost 5 bases and the J segment 1 base; nucleotides outside the gene matches: 5. Germline CDR1 and CDR2: SGHRS and YFSETQ. The CDR3 extends over 14 amino acids. The CDR3 DNA sequence: TGCGCCAGCAGTCGGGACAGCTCCCAAGAGACCCAGTACTTC. Encoded protein: CASSRDSSQETQYF.